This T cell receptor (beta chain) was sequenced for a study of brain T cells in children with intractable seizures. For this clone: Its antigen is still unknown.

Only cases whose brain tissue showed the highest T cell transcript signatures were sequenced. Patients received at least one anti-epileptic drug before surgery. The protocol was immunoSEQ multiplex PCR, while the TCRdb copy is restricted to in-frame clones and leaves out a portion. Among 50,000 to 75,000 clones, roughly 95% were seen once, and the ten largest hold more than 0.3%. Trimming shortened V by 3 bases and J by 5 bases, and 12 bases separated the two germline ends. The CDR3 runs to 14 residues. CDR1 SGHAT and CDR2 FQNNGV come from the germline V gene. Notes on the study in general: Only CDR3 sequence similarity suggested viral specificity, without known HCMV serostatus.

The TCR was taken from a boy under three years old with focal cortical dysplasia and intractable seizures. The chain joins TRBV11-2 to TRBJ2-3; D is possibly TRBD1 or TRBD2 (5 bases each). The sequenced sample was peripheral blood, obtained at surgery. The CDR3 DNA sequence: TGTGCCAGCAGCTTCACCGGGGACGGAGATACGCAGTATTTT. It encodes CASSFTGDGDTQYF.